Sequencing of this T cell receptor (beta chain) was carried out in a study of T cell responses to AZD1222 COVID-19 vaccine. Findings and limits, study-wide: The study found Spike-specific TCR breadth and depth rose after two AZD1222 doses. Mapped onto spike, vaccine-associated CD4 TCRs spanned it and were dominant at 160-218 and 743-854. Regions left unmutated in variants are reportedly the target of nearly half of spike-specific TCRs.

TCRdb keeps only in-frame clones here, not all; method: immunoSEQ multiplex PCR. The sample has fewer than 120,000 clones, about 94% seen once; the top ten hold around 2.8%. For this clone: Its antigen is not identified.

Material: peripheral blood, obtained 28 days after the second AZD1222 dose. This TCR came from an adult who received the AZD1222 COVID-19 vaccine.

The CDR3 protein is CASSPRVAGTDTQYF. DNA for the CDR3: TGTGCCAGCAGCCCCCGGGTAGCGGGAACAGATACGCAGTATTTT. The chain recombines TRBV14 with TRBJ2-3, with 8 positions matching TRBD2. The trim removed 4 bases at V and 3 bases at J, leaving 6 bases unmatched. CDR1 and CDR2 (germline): SGHDN, FVKESK. The CDR3 contains 15 residues. The variable domain in full, completed from reference TRBV14 and TRBJ2-3, reads EAGVTQFPSHSVIEKGQTVTLRCDPISGHDNLYWYRRVMGKEIKFLLHFVKESKQDESGMPNNRFLAERTGGTYSTLKVQPAELEDSGVYFCASSPRVAGTDTQYFGPGTRLTVL.